This note documents a single TCR beta chain sequence. What it binds is not known. The primer mix had 60 Vbeta and 13 Jbeta primers. Profiled with immunoSEQ multiplex PCR; TCRdb holds only in-frame clones, not every one. The sample comprises fewer than 150,000 clones, roughly 75% of which are singletons, and less than 5% rests with the top ten. This CDR3 has 13 residues. Germline assignment: CDR1 MNHEY and CDR2 SMNVEV (reference sequence). Trimming removed 3 bases from V and 1 base from J, with 4 bases in between. This sample was taken from a study of cytomegalovirus exposure and HLA in healthy donors. Study details: Of the donors genotyped, 300 to 500 in all, over 80% fell in the Caucasian-associated ancestry cluster. Study results and limitations: A later analysis reportedly identified an Asian-associated ancestry cluster as carrying fewer N-insertions than the approximately 670-donor mean.

Input material: PBMCs. This chain links TRBV27 with TRBJ1-5; D remains ambiguous. This clonotype was obtained from a man between 25 and 39 years old in good health. CDR3 nucleotide sequence: TGTGCCAGCAGTTTCCAAAGCAATCAGCCCCAGCATTTT. Translated, it gives CASSFQSNQPQHF.